This TCR beta chain was recorded in a study of OX40 agonist ivuxolimab in advanced cancers. General study points: Compared with others, partial responders at 0.1-3.0 mg/kg displayed clonal expansion among the lowest.

This CDR3 has 12 residues. From germline, CDR1 is MNHNS and CDR2 SASEGT. The V gene lost 7 bases and the J gene lost 7 bases, with 11 bases spanning the gap. On this clone: The antigen is unknown.

The method was immunoSEQ multiplex PCR; TCRdb's version includes in-frame clones alone and lacks a portion of them. The sample includes tens of thousands of clones, around 83% of them seen just once. People who had autoimmune disease history or systemic immunosuppression were excluded. The V and J genes are TRBV6-1 and TRBJ1-5, with D unclear. This clonotype was sampled from an adult with an advanced solid tumor such as melanoma, head and neck, liver or kidney cancer. Sequencing was performed on CD4+ or CD8+ T cells sorted from blood, taken in a trial of the OX40 agonist ivuxolimab. CDR3 DNA sequence: TGTGCCAGCAACTGGGTCTTGCAGCCCCAGCATTTT. Its protein is CASNWVLQPQHF.